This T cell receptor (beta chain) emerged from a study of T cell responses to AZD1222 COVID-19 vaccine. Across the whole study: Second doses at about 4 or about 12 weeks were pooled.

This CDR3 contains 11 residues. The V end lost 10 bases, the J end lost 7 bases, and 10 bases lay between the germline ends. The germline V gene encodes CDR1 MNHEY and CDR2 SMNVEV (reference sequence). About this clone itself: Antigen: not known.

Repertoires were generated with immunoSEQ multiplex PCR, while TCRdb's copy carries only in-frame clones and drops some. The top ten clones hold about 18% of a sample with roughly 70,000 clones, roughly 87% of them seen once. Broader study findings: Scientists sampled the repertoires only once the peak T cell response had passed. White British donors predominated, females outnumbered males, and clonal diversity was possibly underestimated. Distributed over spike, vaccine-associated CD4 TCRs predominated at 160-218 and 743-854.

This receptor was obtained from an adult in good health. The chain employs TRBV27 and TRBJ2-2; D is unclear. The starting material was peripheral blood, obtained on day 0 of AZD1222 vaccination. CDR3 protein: CATPWVGELFF. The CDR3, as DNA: TGTGCCACCCCCTGGGTCGGGGAGCTGTTTTTT.